The 9 T cell receptor beta chains presented below share a single source sample, sequenced in a study of T cell clonotyping in hematopoietic cell transplantation. The method was immunoSEQ multiplex PCR; TCRdb's version includes in-frame clones alone and lacks a portion of them. The sample has roughly 12,000 clones, approximately 67% seen once; the top ten hold around 15%. The sequencing used peripheral blood mononuclear cells, collected 180 days after allogeneic stem cell transplant. The receptors shown here come from a male patient over 55 who had an allogeneic stem cell transplant from an unrelated donor, so the T cells may come from the graft donor. Some clones in this sample may be carry-over from other donors' samples.

The chain links TRBV19 to TRBJ1-5; maybe TRBD1 (6 bases). CDR1 is LNHDA and CDR2 is SQIVND in the germline V gene (reference sequence). The V end was cut by 6 bases, the J end by 6 bases, with 15 bases between. The CDR3 covers 14 residues. The CDR3 nucleotides are TGTGCCAGTAGGGAAGAAGGGGGATCTCAGCCCCAGCATTTT. Encoded protein: CASREEGGSQPQHF.

The V call is TRBV11-2, the J call TRBJ2-7, with a weak D call TRBD1 (5 bases). Trimming removed 3 bases from V and 7 bases from J, with 13 bases in between. The CDR3 is made up of 13 amino acids. The germline V gene has CDR1 SGHAT and CDR2 FQNNGV. DNA of the CDR3: TGTGCCAGCAGCTTTGGGGCTCTCGGGGAGCAGTACTTC. Translating it yields CASSFGALGEQYF.

J is TRBJ1-6 and V is TRBV7-2, with D uncertain. Trimming cost V 5 bases and J 8 bases, with 10 bases left between them. Germline CDR1 and CDR2: SGHTA and FQGNSA. The CDR3 consists of 13 residues. Here the CDR3 reads CASSNHKDSPLHF. DNA for the CDR3: TGTGCCAGCAGCAACCATAAGGATTCACCCCTCCACTTT.

This chain links TRBV7-9 with TRBJ1-2, with 9 bases matching TRBD1. This CDR3 spans 13 amino acids. J gave up 8 bases and V 3 bases, and 4 bases lay outside the gene matches. Germline values: CDR1 SEHNR, CDR2 FQNEAQ (reference sequence). CDR3 bases: TGTGCCAGCAGCTTCGGGACAGGGTACGGCTACACCTTC. Protein: CASSFGTGYGYTF.

This clone was recorded once. V is TRBV20-1 and J is TRBJ1-1; no clear D. The CDR3 is made up of 9 amino acids. Per the germline V gene, CDR1 is DFQATT and CDR2 is SNEGSKA (reference sequence). The V and J ends lost 5 bases and 13 bases respectively, with 11 bases between them. The CDR3: CSAGGWGFF. The CDR3 nucleotides are TGCAGTGCTGGAGGGTGGGGTTTCTTT.

This chain uses TRBV5-1 with TRBJ1-1; TRBD1 is a possible D gene (5 bases). The CDR3 covers 17 residues. V was pared by 1 base and J by 8 bases, with 24 bases between. CDR1 and CDR2 from the germline V gene are SGHRS and YFSETQ. The DNA of the CDR3 is TGCGCCAGCAGCTTGAGACAGTTGGTTTTAAGACGAGGCGAAGCTTTCTTT. It specifies CASSLRQLVLRRGEAFF.

This clone was found a few times. The chain joins TRBV9 to TRBJ2-5; possibly TRBD2 for D (5 bases). The CDR3 consists of 15 residues. Germline V CDR1 and CDR2: SGDLS, YYNGEE. The germline V and J ends were trimmed by 4 bases and 1 base, with 14 bases remaining between them. The CDR3 loop is CASSPGRGFQETQYF. The CDR3 coding sequence is TGTGCCAGCAGCCCCGGTCGGGGATTCCAAGAGACCCAGTACTTC.

For this clone: This sample includes further DNA sequences coding for the same CDR3. J is TRBJ1-1 and V is TRBV5-6; TRBD1 is a possible D gene (6 bases). V was shortened by 1 base and J by 5 bases, with 6 bases between the two germline ends. Germline V CDR1 and CDR2: SGHDT, YYEEEE. The CDR3 spans 12 residues. The CDR3, as DNA: TGTGCCAGCAGCTTGAGGGGGACTGAAGCTTTCTTT. As protein: CASSLRGTEAFF.

Turning to this clone: The junction departs from the called germline gene at one end, perhaps through a read error. The V gene is TRBV20-1, the J gene TRBJ2-7; 7 positions agree with TRBD1. CDR1 DFQATT and CDR2 SNEGSKA come from the germline V gene (reference sequence). CDR3 length: 10 amino acids. In DNA, the CDR3 is TGCAGTGCCGTTGGGGACAGCCAGACATTC. Its protein is CSAVGDSQTF.